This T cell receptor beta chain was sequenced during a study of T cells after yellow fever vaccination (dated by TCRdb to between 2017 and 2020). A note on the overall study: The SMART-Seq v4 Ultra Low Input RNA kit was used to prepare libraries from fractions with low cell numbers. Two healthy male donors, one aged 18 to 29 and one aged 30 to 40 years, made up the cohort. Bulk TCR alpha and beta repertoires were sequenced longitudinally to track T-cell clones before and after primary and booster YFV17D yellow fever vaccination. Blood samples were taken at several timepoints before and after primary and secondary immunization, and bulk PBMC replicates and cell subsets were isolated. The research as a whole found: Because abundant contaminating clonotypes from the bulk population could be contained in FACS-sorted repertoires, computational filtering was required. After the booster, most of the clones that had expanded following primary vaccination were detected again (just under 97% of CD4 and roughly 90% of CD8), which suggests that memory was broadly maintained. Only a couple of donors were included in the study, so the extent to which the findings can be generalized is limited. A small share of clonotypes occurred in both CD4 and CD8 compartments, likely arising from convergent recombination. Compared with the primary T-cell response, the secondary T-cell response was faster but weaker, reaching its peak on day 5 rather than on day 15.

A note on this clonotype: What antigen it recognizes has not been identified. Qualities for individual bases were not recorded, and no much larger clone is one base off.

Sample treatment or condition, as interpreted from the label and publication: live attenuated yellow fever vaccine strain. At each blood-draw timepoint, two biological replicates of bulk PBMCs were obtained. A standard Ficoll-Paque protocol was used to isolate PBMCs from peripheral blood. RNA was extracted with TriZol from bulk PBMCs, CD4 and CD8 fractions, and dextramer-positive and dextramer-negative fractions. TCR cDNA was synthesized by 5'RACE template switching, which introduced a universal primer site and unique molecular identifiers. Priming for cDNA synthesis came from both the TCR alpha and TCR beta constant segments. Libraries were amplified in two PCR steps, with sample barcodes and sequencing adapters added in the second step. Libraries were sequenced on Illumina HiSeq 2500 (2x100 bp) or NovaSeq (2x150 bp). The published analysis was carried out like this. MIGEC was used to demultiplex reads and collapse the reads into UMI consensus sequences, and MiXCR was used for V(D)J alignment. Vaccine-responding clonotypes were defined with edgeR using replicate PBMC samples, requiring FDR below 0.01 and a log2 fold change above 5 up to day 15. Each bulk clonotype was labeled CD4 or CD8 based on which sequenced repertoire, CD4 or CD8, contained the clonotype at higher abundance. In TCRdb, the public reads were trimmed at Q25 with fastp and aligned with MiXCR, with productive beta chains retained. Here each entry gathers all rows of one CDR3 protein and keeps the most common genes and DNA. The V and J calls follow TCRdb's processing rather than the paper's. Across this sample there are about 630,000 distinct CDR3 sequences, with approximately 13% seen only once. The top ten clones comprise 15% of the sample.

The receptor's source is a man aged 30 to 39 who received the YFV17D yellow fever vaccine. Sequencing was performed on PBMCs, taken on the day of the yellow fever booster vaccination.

In nucleotides, the sequence is TGCGCCAGCAGCCGAGGCCTCCTGCGGAATCAGCCCCAGCATTTT. The resulting protein is CASSRGLLRNQPQHF. Recombination joined TRBV4-3 with TRBJ1-5, with the D gene uncertain. From cysteine to phenylalanine, the CDR3 is 15 amino acids long. CDR3 DNA only is kept here, 45 bases in frame from base 1. CDR1 and CDR2 (LGHNA, YSLEER) derive from the germline V gene. V is reduced by 4 bases and J by 4 bases, leaving a spacing of 14 bases between them.